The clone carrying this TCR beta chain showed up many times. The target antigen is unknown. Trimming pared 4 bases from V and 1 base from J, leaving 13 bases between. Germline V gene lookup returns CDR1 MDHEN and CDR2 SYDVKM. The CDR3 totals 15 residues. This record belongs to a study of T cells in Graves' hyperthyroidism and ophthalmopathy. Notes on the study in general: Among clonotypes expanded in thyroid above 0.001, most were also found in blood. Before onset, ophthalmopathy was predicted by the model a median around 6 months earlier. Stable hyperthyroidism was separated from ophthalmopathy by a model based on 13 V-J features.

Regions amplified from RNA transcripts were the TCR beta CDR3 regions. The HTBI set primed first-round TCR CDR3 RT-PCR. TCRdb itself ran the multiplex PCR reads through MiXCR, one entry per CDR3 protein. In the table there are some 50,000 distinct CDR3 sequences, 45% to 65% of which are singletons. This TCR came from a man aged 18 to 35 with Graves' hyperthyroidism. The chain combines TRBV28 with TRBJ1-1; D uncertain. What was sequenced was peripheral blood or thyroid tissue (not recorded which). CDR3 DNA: TGTGCCAGCAGTTCGCGGACCCCACCGAACACTGAAGCTTTCTTT. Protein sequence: CASSSRTPPNTEAFF.